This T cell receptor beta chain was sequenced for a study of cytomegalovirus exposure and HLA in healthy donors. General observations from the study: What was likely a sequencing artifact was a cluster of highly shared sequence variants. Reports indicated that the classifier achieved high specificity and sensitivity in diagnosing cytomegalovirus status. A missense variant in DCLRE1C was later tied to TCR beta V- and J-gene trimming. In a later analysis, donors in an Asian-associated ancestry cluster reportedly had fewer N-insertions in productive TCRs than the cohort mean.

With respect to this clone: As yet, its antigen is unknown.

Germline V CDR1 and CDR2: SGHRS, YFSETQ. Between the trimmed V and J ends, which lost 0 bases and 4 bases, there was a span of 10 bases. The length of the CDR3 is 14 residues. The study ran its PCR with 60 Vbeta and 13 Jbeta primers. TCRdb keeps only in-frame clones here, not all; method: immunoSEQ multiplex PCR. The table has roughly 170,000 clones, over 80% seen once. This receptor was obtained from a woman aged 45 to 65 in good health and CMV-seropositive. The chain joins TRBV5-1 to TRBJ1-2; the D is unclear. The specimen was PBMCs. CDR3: CASSLVGRSYGYTF. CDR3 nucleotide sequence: TGCGCCAGCAGCTTGGTTGGGCGCTCCTATGGCTACACCTTC.